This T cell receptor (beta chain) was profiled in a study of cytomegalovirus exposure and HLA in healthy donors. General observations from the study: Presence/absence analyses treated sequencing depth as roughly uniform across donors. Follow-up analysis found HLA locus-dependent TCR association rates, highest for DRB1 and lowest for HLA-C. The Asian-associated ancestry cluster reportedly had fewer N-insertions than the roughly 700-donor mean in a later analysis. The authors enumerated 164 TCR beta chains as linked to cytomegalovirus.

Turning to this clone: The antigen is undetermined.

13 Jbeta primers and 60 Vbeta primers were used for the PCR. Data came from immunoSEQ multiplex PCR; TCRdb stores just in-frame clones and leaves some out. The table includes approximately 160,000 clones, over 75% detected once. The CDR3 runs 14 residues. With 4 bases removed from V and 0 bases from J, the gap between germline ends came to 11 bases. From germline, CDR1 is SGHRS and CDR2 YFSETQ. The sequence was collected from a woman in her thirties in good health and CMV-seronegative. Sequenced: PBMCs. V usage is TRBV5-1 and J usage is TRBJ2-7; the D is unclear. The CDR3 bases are TGCGCCAGCAGCCCACTCGACAACTCCTACGAGCAGTACTTC. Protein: CASSPLDNSYEQYF.